This TCR beta chain was captured in a study of shared clonotypes between healthy human individuals (TCRdb year 2020). Context from the whole study: A couple of women and three men aged 18 to 49 years were included in the cohort. For each donor, three plates each were used for CD4 naive and CD4 memory, two plates were used for CD8 naive, and one plate was used for CD8 memory. The study deeply sequenced blood TCR repertoires of 5 or 6 healthy adults to estimate repertoire size and the extent of clonotype sharing between individuals. To increase sequencing depth and limit assay-specific biases, TCR repertoire library preparation and sequencing were carried out by different laboratories using diverse techniques. Per donor, leukapheresis produced somewhere between about 0.94 and 9 billion PBMCs.

General study outcomes and caveats: Pairwise subsampling indicated that sequencing depth was expected to affect the degree of clonotype sharing among donors. Across a few donors, roughly 5.4% of naive CD4, approximately 3.6% of naive CD8, roughly 2.2% of memory CD4, and over 0.35% of memory CD8 clonotypes were shared. Because the study included a small number of donors, the genetic and exposure-history diversity represented was limited. Larger estimated clonotype richness was generally found for naive subsets than for memory subsets. Sampling was limited to blood, and TCR repertoires in tissue likely differ from TCR repertoires in blood. Even with the large sequencing depth, rarefaction of the sorted-subset datasets indicated that sequencing was incomplete. Clonotypes shared by all four sorted-subset donors showed higher generation probabilities than non-shared clonotypes.

Using the deep immunoSEQ assay, multiplex PCR amplified TCR CDR3 regions from genomic DNA. Extracted genomic DNA from each cell subset was spread evenly across all wells of several immunoSEQ 96-well plates, with each plate serving as a replicate. For sorted subsets, about 200 ng genomic DNA, equal to 30,000 or so T cell genomes, was loaded into each replicate PCR. The purified libraries were quantified using a Qubit 3.0 fluorometer, sized with a Bioanalyzer 2100, and then quantified again using the KAPA Library Quantification kit. Every immunoSEQ 96-well plate was sequenced on a separate single-read 150-cycle Illumina NextSeq 550 flow cell. Per the authors' processing: Because the immunoSEQ output included only junctional sequences and no quality scores, the filtering could not be the same as the filtering used for full-length reads. Sequences were annotated with PyIR, a Python wrapper for IgBLAST v1.9, using IMGT germline references to assign V/J genes and CDR3. Any read was removed if the V/J assignment was weak (E-value above 1e-6), the CDR3 was missing, or the read contained stop codons, out-of-frame junctions, or ambiguous translated residues. V3J clonotypes were defined by identical inferred V gene, J gene, and CDR3 amino acid sequence. To compute the percentage overlap between repertoires, the number of shared unique clonotypes was divided by the size of the smaller repertoire. Richness of each repertoire was evaluated using RTK rarefaction, the Chao1 estimator, and Recon v2.1 estimates of unobserved clonotypes. Generation probabilities for all TCRbeta clonotypes obtained by the gDNA method from four donors were computed using OLGA. The clones in this table, taken by TCRdb from immuneACCESS, are in-frame only. Not every clone is retained; where verified, under half of the shortfall comes from an unresolved V gene, and the cause of the rest is unknown. The V and J calls and the clone size are those of that table, but D and trimming were determined from the DNA. The sample table holds a few hundred thousand clones, of which approximately 79% were seen once. Approximately 10% of the sample is taken by the ten largest.

With regard to this clone: Its antigen is currently not known. No qualities accompany the bases; no much larger clone lies one base away.

The donors were healthy, HIV-negative adults who had no recently reported acute infections or vaccinations. Every donor was a Caucasian adult residing in Nashville, Tennessee, USA. CD4+ T cells were enriched by magnetic negative selection; naive cells were then positively selected on CD45RA, and the negative fraction formed the memory subset. Blood was collected by leukapheresis, and PBMCs were isolated by Ficoll-Histopaque density gradient centrifugation and then cryopreserved in liquid nitrogen vapor phase. Analytical flow cytometry was used to check the purity and quantity of each magnetically sorted T cell population. From each sorted fraction, genomic DNA was isolated and quantified by UV absorbance on a Nanodrop 2000c. The CDR3 starts with the cysteine, ends with the phenylalanine, and has 14 residues. The entry retains the CDR3 DNA only, 42 bases that are in frame from base 1. The junction carries 11 bases between V and J, which are trimmed by 4 bases and 1 base respectively. Reading the germline V gene gives CDR1 SGHRS and CDR2 YFSETQ.

The sequence came from a young man in good health. The chain is assembled from TRBV5-1 and TRBJ2-5, with a weak D call of TRBD2 (6 bases match). The sequencing input was memory CD4+ T cells sorted from blood. Read against the paper, the sample's cell subset or site label means: CD45RA-negative fraction. The CDR3 protein sequence reads: CASSPRDSQETQYF. In nucleotides, the sequence is TGCGCCAGCAGCCCACGGGACTCCCAAGAGACCCAGTACTTC.